These 22 T cell receptor beta chains originate from one sample sequenced in a study of T cells after somatic rescue of genetic block. Profiled with immunoSEQ multiplex PCR; TCRdb holds only in-frame clones, not every one. This sample has approximately 110,000 clones, with about 93% found just once. Sequenced sample: peripheral blood mononuclear cells (PBMCs). Receptors were obtained from a woman between 18 and 30 years old.

CDR3 coding DNA: TGTGCCAGCACCCGCGAGGGGCCGAACACTGAAGCTTTCTTT. As protein: CASTREGPNTEAFF. The rearrangement joins TRBV7-9 to TRBJ1-1; D possibly corresponds to TRBD1 (5 bases). The germline V gene has CDR1 SEHNR and CDR2 FQNEAQ (reference sequence). V was trimmed by 7 bases and J by 1 base, leaving 13 bases between them. The CDR3 sequence is 14 residues long.

V and J are TRBV6-5 and TRBJ2-2; 9 bases align to TRBD1. CDR1 is MNHEY and CDR2 is SVGAGI in the germline V gene. The CDR3 length is 15 residues. V shed 6 bases and J 3 bases; nucleotides not matched to a gene: 5. Here the CDR3 reads CASSPQGAHTGELFF. In DNA, the CDR3 is TGTGCCAGCAGCCCACAGGGGGCTCACACCGGGGAGCTGTTTTTT.

The chain recombines TRBV29-1 with TRBJ2-3; TRBD2 matches 7 bases. The CDR3 has 14 residues. Germline trimming cut 4 bases from V and 0 bases from J; bases unmatched to any gene: 4. Germline lookup yields CDR1 SQVTM and CDR2 ANQGSEA. In DNA form, the CDR3 reads TGCAGCGTTGCGCCGGGGGGTAGCACAGATACGCAGTATTTT. Its translation: CSVAPGGSTDTQYF.

The chain is built from TRBV5-1 and TRBJ2-2; tentatively, D is TRBD1 (5 bases). CDR3 length equals 14 residues. V lost 6 bases, J lost 5 bases, and 14 bases lay in between. Germline assignment: CDR1 SGHRS and CDR2 YFSETQ. Here the CDR3 reads CASKVGPTTGELFF. The CDR3 coding sequence is TGCGCCAGCAAGGTGGGGCCGACAACCGGGGAGCTGTTTTTT. The entire variable domain, with the rest obtained from reference TRBV5-1 and TRBJ2-2, is as follows: KAGVTQTPRYLIKTRGQQVTLSCSPISGHRSVSWYQQTPGQGLQFLFEYFSETQRNKGNFPGRFSGRQFSNSRSEMNVSTLELGDSALYLCASKVGPTTGELFFGEGSRLTVL.

The CDR3 nucleotides are TGTGCCAGCAGCCCAGCGGGGGGGTACAATGAGCAGTTCTTC. It encodes CASSPAGGYNEQFF. The chain uses TRBV2 and TRBJ2-1; 10 bases line up with TRBD2. Per germline, CDR1 SNHLY and CDR2 FYNNEI. This CDR3 comprises 14 residues. V shed 6 bases and J 4 bases; nucleotides not matched to a gene: 3.

This chain connects TRBV9 to TRBJ2-1, with 8 bases lining up with TRBD2. Germline assignment: CDR1 SGDLS and CDR2 YYNGEE. J lost 0 bases, V lost 0 bases, and 5 bases had no gene match. This CDR3 is 17 amino acids long. The CDR3 region is CASSVGPSGGSYNEQFF. CDR3 coding DNA: TGTGCCAGCAGCGTAGGTCCGAGCGGGGGCTCCTACAATGAGCAGTTCTTC.

This clone came up once. The chain recombines TRBV4-2 with TRBJ2-7; 7 nucleotides align to TRBD2. CDR3 size: 15 residues. The V segment lost 4 bases and the J segment 2 bases; nucleotides outside the gene matches: 8. CDR1 and CDR2 from the germline V gene are LGHNA and YNFKEQ. The DNA for the CDR3 is TGTGCCAGCAGCCCCAGGAGCGGGGAGACCTACGAGCAGTACTTC. Translated, it gives CASSPRSGETYEQYF.

In its sample, this clone was seen once. The chain joins TRBV5-1 to TRBJ1-3; D gene unclear. Germline V gives CDR1 SGHRS, CDR2 YFSETQ. Deletions cut 7 bases from V and 3 bases from J, with 8 bases between. The CDR3 is 12 amino acids. The CDR3 here is CASGDNGNTIYF. The CDR3 nucleotides read TGCGCCAGCGGTGACAATGGAAACACCATATATTTT.

The chain combines TRBV6-5 with TRBJ1-2, with TRBD1 identical over 7 bases. V dropped 2 bases and J dropped 4; count of bases not matched to a gene: 10. Per the germline V gene, CDR1 is MNHEY and CDR2 is SVGAGI. This CDR3 spans 16 amino acids. The CDR3 protein is CASSYVSLGQPYGYTF. DNA for the CDR3: TGTGCCAGCAGTTACGTAAGCCTGGGACAGCCCTATGGCTACACCTTC.

The rearrangement uses TRBV4-3 and TRBJ1-3; 11 bases agree with TRBD1. There are 20 residues in the CDR3. V lost 1 base to trimming and J lost 3 bases; unmatched junction nucleotides: 14. The germline V gene encodes CDR1 LGHNA and CDR2 YSLEER. CDR3: CASSQAPPRTGGAYGNTIYF. In DNA, the CDR3 is TGCGCCAGCAGCCAAGCCCCTCCCAGGACAGGGGGCGCTTATGGAAACACCATATATTTT.

The rearrangement joins TRBV10-3 to TRBJ1-1, with 8 bases fitting TRBD1. The CDR3 extends over 14 amino acids. The V gene's germline CDR1 is ENHRY and CDR2 SYGVKD. Trimming at V came to 6 bases and at J to 5 bases, leaving 8 bases not matched to a gene. The chain's CDR3 is CAISVQGVRTEAFF. The DNA of the CDR3 is TGTGCCATCAGCGTACAGGGGGTAAGGACTGAAGCTTTCTTT.

The chain combines TRBV9 with TRBJ1-2, with a possible D match to TRBD1 (6 bases). V lost 3 bases and J 7 bases, leaving 13 bases between the germline ends. CDR3 size: 13 residues. CDR1 is SGDLS, CDR2 YYNGEE, per germline. This CDR3 reads CASSAGGGSGYTF. CDR3 in DNA: TGTGCCAGCAGCGCGGGCGGGGGCTCTGGCTACACCTTC.

The rearrangement joins TRBV7-9 to TRBJ1-6, with 7 bases fitting TRBD1. Germline CDR1 reads SEHNR; CDR2 reads FQNEAQ (reference sequence). The V gene end was trimmed by 6 bases and the J gene end by 2 bases; junction bases not matched to a gene: 4. This CDR3 comprises 15 residues. CDR3 residues: CASRPGTAYNSPLHF. In nucleotides, the CDR3 is TGTGCCAGCAGACCCGGGACAGCCTATAATTCACCCCTCCACTTT.

The chain carries TRBV4-3 and TRBJ2-1, with D maybe TRBD2 (6 bases). Trimming left V 1 base short and J 4 bases short, with 17 bases between. From germline, CDR1 is LGHNA and CDR2 YSLEER. This CDR3 region has 17 residues. The CDR3 loop is CASSQASTRDWYNEQFF. The CDR3 bases are TGCGCCAGCAGCCAAGCCAGCACACGGGACTGGTACAATGAGCAGTTCTTC.

This clone was counted a single time. One end of the junction fails to match germline, which may point to a read error. V usage is TRBV2 and J usage is TRBJ2-5; TRBD1 matches 7 bases. Germline V lookup: CDR1 SNHLY, CDR2 FYNNEI. This CDR3 region has 12 residues. The CDR3 sequence: CASRGITGEDHF. The DNA of the CDR3 is TGTGCCAGCAGGGGGATTACAGGGGAAGACCACTTC.

The count of this clone is one. This chain uses TRBV5-1 with TRBJ2-3, with 14 bases aligning to TRBD2. The CDR3 has 17 amino acids. Trimming took 4 bases from V and 6 from J; bases not matched to a gene: 10. Germline lookup yields CDR1 SGHRS and CDR2 YFSETQ. The CDR3 DNA reads as TGCGCCAGCAGCACGGGACTAGCGGGAGACCTGGCGGATACGCAGTATTTT. Protein product: CASSTGLAGDLADTQYF.

This chain links TRBV28 with TRBJ1-1; no reliable D call. Germline CDR1 MDHEN, CDR2 SYDVKM. V gave up 7 bases and J gave up 2 bases, with 17 bases separating them. The CDR3 sequence is 15 residues long. This CDR3 is CASKPAGSYNTEAFF. In nucleotides, the CDR3 is TGTGCCAGCAAACCCGCGGGATCATATAACACTGAAGCTTTCTTT. The full variable domain, completed using reference TRBV28 and TRBJ1-1, is DVKVTQSSRYLVKRTGEKVFLECVQDMDHENMFWYRQDPGLGLRLIYFSYDVKMKEKGDIPEGYSVSREKKERFSLILESASTNQTSMYLCASKPAGSYNTEAFFGQGTRLTVV.

This rearrangement joins TRBV5-1 to TRBJ2-7; TRBD1 agrees at 7 bases. V shed 3 bases, J shed 4 bases, and the junction held 4 bases outside the gene matches. This CDR3 is built from 13 residues. Germline-derived CDR1 and CDR2 are SGHRS and YFSETQ. CDR3 loop: CASSSGQKYEQYF. The DNA of the CDR3 is TGCGCCAGCAGCTCGGGACAGAAGTACGAGCAGTACTTC.

This chain connects TRBV6-5 to TRBJ1-1; D gene unclear. V was clipped by 2 bases and J by 0 bases, with 7 bases between them. The CDR3 spans 14 residues. The germline gives CDR1 MNHEY, CDR2 SVGAGI. The CDR3 sequence is CASSYGRMNTEAFF. CDR3 nucleotide sequence: TGTGCCAGCAGTTACGGACGGATGAACACTGAAGCTTTCTTT.

The count of this clone is one. V and J are TRBV10-3 and TRBJ2-1; 9 nucleotides align to TRBD1. V shed 3 bases and J 5 bases; nucleotides not matched to a gene: 14. Germline V lookup: CDR1 ENHRY, CDR2 SYGVKD. CDR3 length equals 18 residues. CDR3 protein: CAISDRSTGTGRNNEQFF. For the CDR3, the DNA is TGTGCCATCAGTGACCGCTCCACCGGGACAGGGAGGAACAATGAGCAGTTCTTC.

V is TRBV28 and J is TRBJ1-1; D ambiguous. The CDR3 totals 12 residues. Germline lookup yields CDR1 MDHEN and CDR2 SYDVKM. Trimming pared 2 bases from V and 8 bases from J, leaving 9 bases between. The CDR3 DNA reads TGTGCCAGCAGTTTAGGGAGGTACGAAGCTTTCTTT. Amino acids: CASSLGRYEAFF.

The chain couples TRBV10-3 to TRBJ2-7, with 9 bases that match TRBD1. The CDR3 length is 14 residues. CDR1 is ENHRY, CDR2 SYGVKD, per germline. V was pared by 6 bases and J by 5 bases, with 8 bases of the junction left unmatched. The CDR3 protein is CAIRRTGDRDEQYF. CDR3 nucleotides: TGTGCCATCAGGAGGACAGGGGATCGCGACGAGCAGTACTTC.